This T cell receptor beta chain was found in a study of T cells in localized non-small cell lung cancer. Assay: immunoSEQ multiplex PCR; the TCRdb copy retains only in-frame clones and omits some. The data contain 70,000 to 95,000 clones, under 95% of them singletons. Trimming took off 5 bases at V and 5 bases at J, with 9 bases between the two ends. Germline V gene sequence: CDR1 MNHEY, CDR2 SMNVEV (reference sequence). The CDR3 covers 12 residues. This specimen consisted of PBMCs, obtained before any cancer treatment. The chain has TRBV27 and TRBJ1-2; unclear D gene. This clonotype was sampled from a woman aged 40-69 years with stage II squamous cell lung carcinoma. DNA of the CDR3: TGTGCCAGCAGTCCCTTTGGGTATGGCTACACCTTC. Translating it yields CASSPFGYGYTF.